There are a few counts of the clone carrying this TCR beta chain. The antigen is unknown. Carried by the TCR beta cDNA libraries were unique molecular identifiers. TCRdb itself ran the PCR reads through MiXCR, one entry per CDR3 protein. The top ten hold 13% of the sample, which has roughly 410,000 distinct CDR3 sequences, around 37% seen once. Trimming removed 0 bases at V and 6 bases at J, with 9 bases between. Germline-derived CDR1 and CDR2 are LGHDT and YNNKEL (reference sequence). This CDR3 has 13 amino acids. This entry comes from a study of post-analysis software for immune sequencing data. Overall study: The disease courses covered relapsing-remitting, secondary progressive and progressive-relapsing multiple sclerosis.

Broader study findings: Controls showed lower frequencies than patients for roughly five TRBV segments, and TRBV5-6, TRBV5-1 and TRBV20-1 were among these. Those with multiple sclerosis, the patient group, showed significantly lower normalized Chao1 diversity than controls.

Sequencing input: blood. The V call is TRBV3-1, the J call TRBJ2-7; D could derive from TRBD1 or TRBD2 (5 bases each). The TCR was taken from a girl aged 5-17 years with multiple sclerosis. CDR3 amino acids: CASSQDREREQYF. CDR3 DNA: TGTGCCAGCAGCCAAGACAGGGAGCGCGAGCAGTACTTC.